The rows below give T cell receptor beta chains drawn from one sample of a study of T-cell memory formation after mild COVID-19. MiXCR, run by TCRdb on the 5' RACE reads, gives a single entry per CDR3 protein. The repertoire holds almost 550,000 distinct CDR3 sequences, with about a fifth as singletons. The sequenced sample consisted of PBMCs or a T cell subset sorted from them (not recorded which). The receptors stem from an adult woman who had mild COVID-19 (a few samples of this study predate the infection). Cell type and time point are not known. Both conserved end residues are part of each CDR3. The D gene is left open where the match is weak. Clone size is given for some rows only: seen once, a few or many times, or a class if the clone is expanded.

>TRBV6-1|TRBD1|few|TRBJ2-1
CAGSGTGTMSRQFF
TGTGCCGGGAGCGGGACAGGGACAATGAGCAGGCAGTTCTTC
>TRBV6-2/TRBV6-3|TRBD1|NA|TRBJ2-7
CASSSQTGPGEQYF
TGTGCCAGCAGTTCACAGACAGGGCCAGGCGAGCAGTACTTC
>TRBV19|NA|NA|TRBJ1-1
CASLSRRNTEAFF
TGTGCCAGCCTATCCCGGAGGAACACTGAAGCTTTCTTT
>TRBV18|TRBD1|few|TRBJ2-7
CASSPTRDSSYEQYF
TGTGCCAGCTCACCGACCCGGGACAGCTCCTACGAGCAGTACTTC
>TRBV5-6|NA|NA|TRBJ2-2
CASSNPAGELFF
TGTGCCAGCAGCAACCCAGCCGGGGAGCTGTTTTTT
>TRBV6-5|NA|few|TRBJ2-1
CATTPDGYNEQFF
TGTGCCACCACACCCGACGGGTACAATGAGCAGTTCTTC
>TRBV12-3/TRBV12-4|TRBD2|few|TRBJ2-1
CASSRWGTSANEQFF
TGTGCCAGCAGCCGGTGGGGGACTAGCGCCAATGAGCAGTTCTTC
>TRBV5-5|NA|once|TRBJ1-1
CASSLGVAAGEAFF
TGTGCCAGCAGCTTGGGCGTTGCGGCAGGTGAAGCTTTCTTT
>TRBV20-1|TRBD2|NA|TRBJ2-1
CSATDVRGVINEQFF
TGCAGTGCCACTGATGTGCGGGGGGTTATTAATGAGCAGTTCTTC
>TRBV7-9|TRBD2|few|TRBJ2-5
CASTHAGRGQETQYF
TGTGCCAGCACCCACGCCGGGCGGGGGCAAGAGACCCAGTACTTC
>TRBV29-1|NA|NA|TRBJ2-3
CSVEVSSGADTQYF
TGCAGCGTTGAAGTATCGTCCGGGGCAGATACGCAGTATTTT
>TRBV7-9|NA|NA|TRBJ1-1
CASSSPDRNTEAFF
TGTGCCAGCAGCTCGCCGGATAGGAACACTGAAGCTTTCTTT
>TRBV5-5|NA|many|TRBJ2-3
CASSLPLDTQYF
TGTGCCAGCAGCTTACCGCTAGATACGCAGTATTTT
>TRBV19|TRBD2|NA|TRBJ2-3
CASSIVGGWATDTQYF
TGTGCCAGTAGTATAGTGGGGGGGTGGGCCACAGATACGCAGTATTTT
>TRBV6-1|NA|NA|TRBJ2-1
CASRLNGQTYNEQFF
TGTGCCAGCAGGTTAAACGGGCAGACCTACAATGAGCAGTTCTTC
>TRBV13|NA|NA|TRBJ1-1
CASSLGTGINEAFF
TGTGCCAGCAGCTTAGGAACAGGGATTAATGAAGCTTTCTTT
>TRBV6-5|TRBD1|few|TRBJ2-7
CASSSADRDGYEQYF
TGTGCCAGCAGTTCCGCGGACAGGGATGGCTACGAGCAGTACTTC